This entry lists 22 T cell receptor beta chains sequenced from one sample in a study of blood T cells in healthy people across ages. Primed by a sample-barcoded 5' primer and a J-beta primer mix, a second PCR proceeded for roughly 6 to 12 cycles. TCRdb reprocessed the 5' RACE reads via MiXCR and lists one record per CDR3 protein. The table lists roughly 1.6 million distinct CDR3 sequences, roughly 30% of them singletons. Material: blood. These receptors originate from a woman aged 25 to 39 in good health.

This chain joins TRBV29-1 and TRBJ1-1; maybe TRBD1 (6 bases). From germline, CDR1 is SQVTM and CDR2 ANQGSEA. Trimming pared 4 bases from V and 11 bases from J, leaving 23 bases between. The CDR3 is 14 residues long. This CDR3 is CSVVPRDTFFGAFF. CDR3 bases: TGCAGCGTTGTCCCCCGGGACACGTTTTTTGGGGCTTTCTTT.

Many counts were recorded for this clonotype. J is TRBJ2-7 and V is TRBV4-1; D may be TRBD1 (5 bases). Germline V gene lookup returns CDR1 MGHRA and CDR2 YSYEKL. V was trimmed by 2 bases and J by 3 bases, leaving 11 bases between them. The CDR3 is 14 amino acids. CDR3: CASSQNPTGYEQYF. CDR3 in DNA: TGCGCCAGCAGCCAAAACCCCACAGGCTACGAGCAGTACTTC.

The table lists this clonotype with a few counts. This CDR3 is CASSESFWRERTNEQFF. In DNA, the CDR3 is TGTGCCAGCAGTGAGTCTTTCTGGCGGGAAAGAACAAATGAGCAGTTCTTC. V gene TRBV12-3 or TRBV12-4 combines with J gene TRBJ2-1; weak D call: TRBD2 (6 bases). This CDR3 comprises 17 residues. Trimming pared 5 bases from V and 7 bases from J, leaving 24 bases between.

The rearrangement uses TRBV13 and TRBJ2-3; D is perhaps TRBD1 (5 bases). Germline CDR1 reads PRHDT; CDR2 reads FYEKMQ (reference sequence). The CDR3 contains 16 residues. The ends were cut back, 3 bases at V and 0 bases at J, with 13 bases in the middle. The CDR3 loop is CASSFYFRGSTDTQYF. CDR3 bases: TGTGCCAGCAGCTTTTATTTTAGGGGAAGCACAGATACGCAGTATTTT. The whole variable domain, remainder taken from reference TRBV13 and TRBJ2-3, is AAGVIQSPRHLIKEKRETATLKCYPIPRHDTVYWYQQGPGQDPQFLISFYEKMQSDKGSIPDRFSAQQFSDYHSELNMSSLELGDSALYFCASSFYFRGSTDTQYFGPGTRLTVL.

The J gene is TRBJ2-5, the V gene TRBV24-1; 11 nucleotides line up with TRBD1. In germline, CDR1 is KGHDR, CDR2 SFDVKD. This CDR3 contains 14 residues. J lost 5 bases, V lost 4 bases, and 2 bases had no gene match. The DNA of the CDR3 is TGTGCCACCAGTGAGCGGACAGGGGGCGAGACCCAGTACTTC. Protein product: CATSERTGGETQYF.

This clonotype appeared a single time. V gene TRBV6-5 combines with J gene TRBJ2-1, with D perhaps matching TRBD1 or TRBD2 (5 bases each). The germline V gene encodes CDR1 MNHEY and CDR2 SVGAGI. The CDR3 is 16 residues long. V gave up 0 bases and J gave up 13 bases, with 22 bases separating them. The CDR3: CASSYSAGLRGETQFF. CDR3 bases: TGTGCCAGCAGTTACTCGGCAGGGCTACGAGGGGAGACCCAGTTCTTC.

This clonotype was picked up a small number of times. The gene calls are TRBV6-1 and TRBJ2-7; D not certain. Trimming took off 2 bases at V and 3 bases at J, with 8 bases between the two ends. There are 13 residues in the CDR3. Germline CDR1 reads MNHNS; CDR2 reads SASEGT. The CDR3 spells CASSEFYGYEQYF. The CDR3 DNA is TGTGCCAGCAGTGAATTTTACGGCTACGAGCAGTACTTC.

Details on this clonotype: Relative to the germline gene, one junction end is altered; a read error may explain this. V and J are TRBV4-1 and TRBJ1-1, with D unclear. Germline CDR1 and CDR2: MGHRA and YSYEKL. This CDR3 has 11 residues. The CDR3 DNA follows: TGCGCCTGCAGCCTTGGAACTGAAGCTTTCTTT. Its translation: CACSLGTEAFF.

In this sample, this clonotype turned up many times. The chain combines TRBV6-1 with TRBJ1-1; D is uncertain. The germline V and J ends were trimmed by 3 bases and 5 bases, with 13 bases remaining between them. There are 14 residues in the CDR3. Germline CDR1 and CDR2: MNHNS and SASEGT. The CDR3, as DNA: TGTGCCAGCAGTGAGTTGCAGTTTGGGACTGAAGCTTTCTTT. Its protein product is CASSELQFGTEAFF.

The CDR3 here is CASKVSGSSRNEQFF. The CDR3 region has the DNA TGTGCCAGCAAGGTTAGCGGGAGTAGTAGAAATGAGCAGTTCTTC. The J gene is TRBJ2-1, the V gene TRBV28; 9 bases are a match to TRBD2. Looked up from germline, CDR1 is MDHEN and CDR2 is SYDVKM. The CDR3 extends over 15 amino acids. The trim removed 7 bases at V and 7 bases at J, leaving 11 bases unmatched.

V is TRBV6-6 and J is TRBJ2-1; no firm D call. CDR3 length equals 13 residues. Germline V gives CDR1 MNHNY, CDR2 SVGAGI (reference sequence). The ends were cut back, 7 bases at V and 1 base at J, with 8 bases in the middle. This CDR3 is CASNDGSYNEQFF. CDR3 bases: TGTGCCAGCAACGATGGTTCCTACAATGAGCAGTTCTTC.

This clonotype has just a few counts. A read error may explain this, as a much larger clone is one base away. CDR3 region: CASTKDTYNGQFF. The CDR3 DNA sequence: TGTGCCAGCACGAAGGATACCTACAATGGGCAGTTCTTC. This chain links TRBV12-3 or TRBV12-4 with TRBJ2-1; D gene unclear. This CDR3 spans 13 amino acids.

This rearrangement joins TRBV7-9 to TRBJ1-2; D is undetermined. The CDR3 runs 17 residues. Trimming cost V 5 bases and J 0 bases, with 19 bases left between them. Germline lookup yields CDR1 SEHNR and CDR2 FQNEAQ (reference sequence). The CDR3 protein is CASSRSSLVVPNYGYTF. In nucleotides, the CDR3 is TGTGCCAGCAGCCGCTCCTCCCTCGTGGTCCCTAACTATGGCTACACCTTC.

This clonotype was observed a handful of times. V usage is TRBV2 and J usage is TRBJ2-5; 9 bases agree with TRBD2. Losses at the gene ends were 2 bases for V and 3 bases for J; bases not matched to a gene: 7. Germline V gene data show CDR1 as SNHLY and CDR2 as FYNNEI. The CDR3 is made up of 16 amino acids. This CDR3 reads CASSEFAQRGEETQYF. The CDR3 DNA follows: TGTGCCAGCAGTGAATTTGCCCAGCGGGGGGAAGAGACCCAGTACTTC.

This clonotype appeared a single time. The chain couples TRBV7-2 to TRBJ2-5; D unclear. The J call may be faulty, since TRBJ2-7 better matches the DNA end. This CDR3 region has 14 residues. CDR1 is SGHTA and CDR2 is FQGNSA in the germline V gene. CDR3 in amino acids: CASSLVGAPCEQYF. As DNA, the CDR3 is TGTGCCAGCAGCTTAGTAGGAGCGCCCTGCGAGCAGTACTTC.

V is TRBV28 and J is TRBJ2-7; a possible D gene is TRBD2 (6 bases). The CDR3 runs to 13 residues. V was cut by 2 bases and J by 5 bases, with 10 bases left in between. CDR1 is MDHEN, CDR2 SYDVKM, per germline. Written as DNA, the CDR3 is TGTGCCAGCAGTTTAAGGGGAGGCGACGAGCAGTACTTC. Encoded protein: CASSLRGGDEQYF.

V is TRBV29-1 and J is TRBJ2-5; 15 bases are a match to TRBD2. After removal of 6 bases from V and 2 bases from J, the junction contained 7 bases not matched to a gene. This CDR3 has 16 amino acids. Per the germline V gene, CDR1 is SQVTM and CDR2 is ANQGSEA. This chain's CDR3 is CSVTGTSGRRQETQYF. The CDR3 coding sequence is TGCAGCGTGACCGGGACTAGCGGGAGGCGGCAAGAGACCCAGTACTTC.

Concerning this clonotype: This may come from a read error, since a much larger clone is one base off. This chain connects TRBV5-1 to TRBJ2-7, with 9 bases lining up with TRBD2. Trimming at V came to 2 bases and at J to 5 bases, leaving 8 bases not matched to a gene. This CDR3 region has 15 residues. CDR1 is SGHRS, CDR2 YFSETQ, per germline. In DNA form, the CDR3 reads TGCGCCAGCAGCTTCGGACTAGCGAGAAATGACGAGCAGTACTTC. Its protein product is CASSFGLARNDEQYF.

The CDR3 reads CASRPGQGISGANVLTF. The DNA for the CDR3 is TGTGCCAGCAGACCGGGACAGGGTATCTCTGGGGCCAACGTCCTGACTTTC. V and J are TRBV2 and TRBJ2-6; 9 bases are a match to TRBD1. The CDR3 is 17 residues long. Germline assignment: CDR1 SNHLY and CDR2 FYNNEI. V lost 6 bases to trimming and J lost 0 bases; unmatched junction nucleotides: 6.

This clonotype was picked up many times. V and J are TRBV7-2 and TRBJ2-7; 12 bases are a match to TRBD2. Germline CDR1 and CDR2: SGHTA and FQGNSA. V shed 5 bases, J shed 0 bases, and the junction held 2 bases outside the gene matches. CDR3 length: 15 amino acids. CDR3 in amino acids: CASSPTSGGSYEQYF. The CDR3 DNA follows: TGTGCCAGCAGCCCGACTAGCGGGGGCTCCTACGAGCAGTACTTC.

The V gene is TRBV19, the J gene TRBJ1-2; D not resolved. Trimming left V 0 bases short and J 5 bases short, with 13 bases between. CDR1 LNHDA and CDR2 SQIVND come from the germline V gene (reference sequence). The CDR3 sequence is 15 residues long. The CDR3 DNA is TGTGCCAGTAGTATAGATTCTTGGACCACTTATGGCTACACCTTC. Protein product: CASSIDSWTTYGYTF.

The J gene is TRBJ2-3, the V gene TRBV5-1; TRBD2 aligns across 13 bases. Germline V lookup: CDR1 SGHRS, CDR2 YFSETQ. The CDR3 consists of 15 residues. After removal of 7 bases from V and 4 bases from J, the junction contained 6 bases not matched to a gene. The DNA for the CDR3 is TGCGCCAGCGCTGGGACTAGCGGGAACCCAGATACGCAGTATTTT. Encoded protein: CASAGTSGNPDTQYF.